Shown below are 24 T cell receptor beta chains from a single sample sequenced in a study of technical replicates of blood from a few donors. Produced via immunoSEQ multiplex PCR; TCRdb's table is partial and in-frame only. The profile shows 65,000 to 80,000 clones, less than 99% of them singletons. Sequenced: T cells isolated from PBMCs. All receptors derive from a human donor in good health.

The chain links TRBV5-1 to TRBJ2-1; 8 nucleotides line up with TRBD2. Germline trimming cut 0 bases from V and 6 bases from J; bases unmatched to any gene: 5. The CDR3 extends over 15 amino acids. Germline V gene data show CDR1 as SGHRS and CDR2 as YFSETQ. The CDR3 coding sequence is TGCGCCAGCAGCTTGGGAGCGGGAGCTGTCAATGAGCAGTTCTTC. It yields the protein CASSLGAGAVNEQFF.

The CDR3 loop reads CASSFTRGSYEQYF. The CDR3 DNA reads TGTGCCAGCAGCTTTACTCGAGGCTCCTACGAGCAGTACTTC. The V and J genes are TRBV7-8 and TRBJ2-7; D is uncertain. Per the germline V gene, CDR1 is SGHVS and CDR2 is FQNEAQ. V was pared by 3 bases and J by 0 bases, with 9 bases between. CDR3 length equals 14 residues.

CDR3 bases: TGTGCCAGCAGCCTACCAGGGCACGAGCAGTACTTC. Translation gives CASSLPGHEQYF. The V gene is TRBV14, the J gene TRBJ2-7, with a possible D match to TRBD1 (5 bases). The CDR3 runs to 12 residues. The germline V and J ends were trimmed by 4 bases and 5 bases, with 9 bases remaining between them. CDR1 is SGHDN and CDR2 is FVKESK in the germline V gene.

The J gene is TRBJ2-3, the V gene TRBV7-9, with D possibly matching TRBD2 (6 bases). Germline V gives CDR1 SEHNR, CDR2 FQNEAQ (reference sequence). V was cut by 3 bases and J by 3 bases, with 13 bases left in between. The CDR3 contains 15 residues. CDR3 residues: CASSFVSGATDTQYF. As DNA, the CDR3 is TGTGCCAGCAGCTTTGTTAGCGGCGCGACAGATACGCAGTATTTT.

This chain joins TRBV4-3 and TRBJ1-5, with TRBD1 as a possible D gene (6 bases). Germline CDR1 LGHNA, CDR2 YSLEER. Trimming stripped 1 base from V and 0 bases from J, with 7 bases between. The CDR3 runs 15 residues. DNA of the CDR3: TGCGCCAGCAGCCAAGGGGGGCTTAGCAATCAGCCCCAGCATTTT. Protein sequence: CASSQGGLSNQPQHF.

The V and J genes are TRBV4-1 and TRBJ2-7, with D perhaps matching TRBD2 (6 bases). Germline lookup yields CDR1 MGHRA and CDR2 YSYEKL. The CDR3 runs 13 residues. V gave up 3 bases and J gave up 7 bases, with 13 bases separating them. The CDR3 reads CASSQMGGREQYF. The CDR3, as DNA: TGCGCCAGCAGCCAGATGGGGGGAAGAGAGCAGTACTTC.

The chain employs TRBV9 and TRBJ1-1; TRBD1 agrees at 10 bases. This CDR3 spans 18 amino acids. Germline trimming cut 2 bases from V and 3 bases from J; bases unmatched to any gene: 13. Germline CDR1 reads SGDLS; CDR2 reads YYNGEE. CDR3 sequence: CASSVNDQGTGVYTEAFF. CDR3 nucleotides: TGTGCCAGCAGCGTCAACGACCAAGGGACAGGGGTGTACACTGAAGCTTTCTTT.

The chain has TRBV1 and TRBJ1-2; TRBD1, the D gene given by the table, was not confirmed from the DNA. TRBV1 is deemed a pseudogene. The CDR3 covers 13 residues. The CDR3 spells CTSRQGLDYGYTF. In DNA, the CDR3 is TGCACCAGCAGACAGGGGTTGGACTATGGCTACACCTTC.

J is TRBJ2-1 and V is TRBV19, with 10 bases fitting TRBD2. This CDR3 has 16 amino acids. The V segment lost 5 bases and the J segment 0 bases; nucleotides outside the gene matches: 4. CDR1 is LNHDA and CDR2 is SQIVND in the germline V gene (reference sequence). The CDR3 DNA is TGTGCCAGTAGTTACCCTAGCGGGAGCTCCTACAATGAGCAGTTCTTC. It specifies CASSYPSGSSYNEQFF.

V gene TRBV27 combines with J gene TRBJ2-7; 7 bases are a match to TRBD1. CDR1 and CDR2 (germline): MNHEY, SMNVEV (reference sequence). V dropped 5 bases and J dropped 0; count of bases not matched to a gene: 13. This CDR3 region has 17 residues. Written as DNA, the CDR3 is TGTGCCAGCAGTCTAAAGCAAGACTACAGGGGCTCCTACGAGCAGTACTTC. This sequence encodes CASSLKQDYRGSYEQYF.

The V and J genes are TRBV7-8 and TRBJ1-2, with a weak D call TRBD1 (6 bases). The ends were cut back, 1 base at V and 7 bases at J, with 19 bases in the middle. This CDR3 has 16 residues. The germline V gene has CDR1 SGHVS and CDR2 FQNEAQ. The CDR3 reads CASSLGIGRGYAGYTF. The CDR3 nucleotides are TGTGCCAGCAGCTTAGGGATCGGCAGGGGTTACGCTGGCTACACCTTC.

The rearrangement joins TRBV6-4 to TRBJ2-2; TRBD1 matches at 8 bases. The CDR3 runs to 16 residues. J was trimmed by 0 bases and V by 6 bases; bases with no gene match: 6. The germline V gene has CDR1 MRHNA and CDR2 SNTAGT. CDR3 loop: CASSSSQGANTGELFF. CDR3 in DNA: TGTGCCAGCAGCTCCTCACAGGGGGCGAACACCGGGGAGCTGTTTTTT.

The chain couples TRBV7-2 to TRBJ2-1, with D possibly being TRBD2 (5 bases). Trimming took off 1 base at V and 7 bases at J, with 14 bases between the two ends. CDR1 and CDR2 from the germline V gene are SGHTA and FQGNSA. The CDR3 contains 15 residues. Here the CDR3 DNA reads TGTGCCAGCAGCTTAGGAGGGAATCTCGGAAATGAGCAGTTCTTC. It encodes CASSLGGNLGNEQFF.

The rearrangement links TRBV7-6 to TRBJ2-7, with TRBD1 identical over 10 bases. J gave up 3 bases and V 4 bases, and 3 bases lay outside the gene matches. This CDR3 region has 14 residues. CDR1 and CDR2 from the germline V gene are SGHVS and FNYEAQ. The CDR3 sequence: CASSSGTGDYEQYF. CDR3 bases: TGTGCCAGCAGCTCCGGGACAGGGGACTACGAGCAGTACTTC. Variable domain in full (rest from reference TRBV7-6 and TRBJ2-7): GAGVSQSPRYKVTKRGQDVALRCDPISGHVSLYWYRQALGQGPEFLTYFNYEAQQDKSGLPNDRFSAERPEGSISTLTIQRTEQRDSAMYRCASSSGTGDYEQYFGPGTRLTVT.

V usage is TRBV4-2 and J usage is TRBJ1-1, with TRBD1 matching 10 bases. This CDR3 spans 15 amino acids. With 1 base clipped from V and 2 bases from J, the junction kept 1 base outside the gene matches. Germline values: CDR1 LGHNA, CDR2 YNFKEQ. The CDR3 loop is CASSQGQGANTEAFF. The CDR3 bases are TGTGCCAGCAGCCAAGGACAGGGGGCAAACACTGAAGCTTTCTTT.

The J gene is TRBJ2-7, the V gene TRBV2; 12 bases line up with TRBD2. The germline V gene has CDR1 SNHLY and CDR2 FYNNEI. This CDR3 has 16 residues. With 4 bases clipped from V and 7 bases from J, the junction kept 11 bases outside the gene matches. CDR3 sequence: CASSAASGRGLEEQYF. CDR3 nucleotides: TGTGCCAGCAGTGCTGCTAGCGGGAGGGGGTTGGAAGAGCAGTACTTC.

The CDR3 nucleotides read TGTGCCAGCAGCTTCGGGACAGGTGGGGATGAGCAGTTCTTC. It translates to CASSFGTGGDEQFF. This chain links TRBV7-9 with TRBJ2-1, with 8 bases matching TRBD1. The CDR3 has 14 residues. Germline CDR1 SEHNR, CDR2 FQNEAQ (reference sequence). The V segment lost 3 bases and the J segment 8 bases; nucleotides outside the gene matches: 6.

The V and J genes are TRBV2 and TRBJ2-3; 9 bases align to TRBD2. The CDR3 has 16 amino acids. V lost 8 bases and J lost 1; bases outside the gene matches: 10. The germline V gene has CDR1 SNHLY and CDR2 FYNNEI. CDR3 residues: CASWTSATWGTDTQYF. The DNA of the CDR3 is TGTGCCAGCTGGACTAGCGCGACCTGGGGCACAGATACGCAGTATTTT.

V gene TRBV5-1 combines with J gene TRBJ2-5; the match to TRBD2 covers 11 bases. Losses at the gene ends were 3 bases for V and 5 bases for J; bases not matched to a gene: 12. The V gene's germline CDR1 is SGHRS and CDR2 YFSETQ. The CDR3 spans 17 residues. The CDR3 DNA reads TGCGCCAGCAGCTCCCTAGCGGGAGGTTGGAAGGCGGAGACCCAGTACTTC. This gives the protein CASSSLAGGWKAETQYF.

The chain employs TRBV30 and TRBJ1-1; possibly TRBD1 for D (6 bases). Per the germline V gene, CDR1 is GTSNPN and CDR2 is SVGIG (reference sequence). Deletions cut 3 bases from V and 3 bases from J, with 11 bases between. This CDR3 is built from 13 residues. CDR3 DNA: TGTGCCTGGAGGGCTACAGGGTACACTGAAGCTTTCTTT. It specifies CAWRATGYTEAFF.

The V and J genes are TRBV6-5 and TRBJ1-4; a possible D gene is TRBD1 (5 bases). Germline values: CDR1 MNHEY, CDR2 SVGAGI. Trimming cost V 1 base and J 8 bases, with 11 bases left between them. There are 14 residues in the CDR3. CDR3 residues: CASSYLGEGEKLFF. In nucleotides, the CDR3 is TGTGCCAGCAGTTACTTAGGGGAAGGGGAAAAACTGTTTTTT.

The gene calls are TRBV5-1 and TRBJ1-3; perhaps TRBD1 as D (6 bases). V was clipped by 4 bases and J by 3 bases, with 14 bases between them. Germline V gene lookup returns CDR1 SGHRS and CDR2 YFSETQ. This CDR3 has 15 residues. CDR3 in amino acids: CASSHNQGIGNTIYF. The CDR3 nucleotides are TGCGCCAGCAGCCACAACCAGGGGATTGGAAACACCATATATTTT.

This clone was seen a single time. The chain uses TRBV19 and TRBJ2-1; 7 bases align to TRBD2. The CDR3 sequence is 14 residues long. V shed 8 bases and J 10 bases; nucleotides not matched to a gene: 14. Looked up from germline, CDR1 is LNHDA and CDR2 is SQIVND (reference sequence). Written as DNA, the CDR3 is TGTGCCAGTTACCGTGGGGGAGGGCCCGGGGAGCAGTTCTTC. Its protein is CASYRGGGPGEQFF.

This chain uses TRBV27 with TRBJ1-3; 8 positions match TRBD1. CDR3 length: 14 amino acids. J was trimmed by 6 bases and V by 6 bases; bases with no gene match: 7. In germline, CDR1 is MNHEY, CDR2 SMNVEV (reference sequence). The CDR3 reads CASSRQGPANTIYF. The CDR3 nucleotides are TGTGCCAGCAGCAGACAGGGGCCAGCAAACACCATATATTTT.